This is a list of T cell receptor beta chains from one sample in a study of beta chain features in type 1 diabetes. Profiled with immunoSEQ multiplex PCR; TCRdb holds only in-frame clones, not every one. The repertoire holds roughly 500,000 clones, approximately 10% seen once, with 0.04% to 0.05% in the top ten. Specimen: naive CD4+ T cells from blood. The receptors were sampled from a woman aged 18-29 years in good health. The CDR3 runs from the conserved cysteine through the conserved F or W. D genes are given only for firm matches. Clone size appears in some rows only: once, few, many, or a class for an expanded clone.

TRBD2	few	TRBJ2-1	17	TRBV4-3	CASSQELWGGSYNEQFF	TGCGCCAGCAGCCAAGAGTTATGGGGGGGCTCCTACAATGAGCAGTTCTTC
TRBD2	-	TRBJ2-3	15	TRBV7-9	CASSRTSGVTDTQYF	TGTGCCAGCAGTCGGACTAGCGGGGTCACAGATACGCAGTATTTT
-	-	TRBJ2-5	13	TRBV29-1	CSVSGRPWETQYF	TGCAGCGTTAGCGGACGACCTTGGGAGACCCAGTACTTC
-	-	TRBJ2-6	16	TRBV7-9	CASSLITRAGANVLTF	TGTGCCAGCAGCTTAATAACTAGGGCTGGGGCCAACGTCCTGACTTTC
-	few	TRBJ2-1	14	TRBV7-9	CASSLHNTYNEQFF	TGTGCCAGCAGCTTACACAACACCTACAATGAGCAGTTCTTC
-	few	TRBJ1-2	15	TRBV19	CASSIGSGSPYGYTF	TGTGCCAGTAGTATAGGATCTGGGAGTCCCTATGGCTACACCTTC
-	-	TRBJ1-2	12	TRBV2	CASSVAGHGNAF	TGTGCCAGCAGTGTCGCAGGACACGGTAACGCCTTC
-	few	TRBJ2-1	16	TRBV7-2	CASSLREGISYNEQFF	TGTGCCAGCAGCCTGCGTGAGGGCATCTCCTACAATGAGCAGTTCTTC
TRBD1	few	TRBJ2-2	13	TRBV5-1	CASKTGSAGELFF	TGCGCCAGCAAGACAGGGTCGGCCGGGGAGCTGTTTTTT
-	-	TRBJ2-6	14	TRBV6-5	CASRQTRWANVLTF	TGTGCCAGCAGGCAGACCCGGTGGGCCAACGTCCTGACTTTC
-	few	TRBJ1-4	14	TRBV5-6	CASSLILGGEKLFF	TGTGCCAGCAGCTTGATCCTGGGGGGTGAAAAACTGTTTTTT
-	-	TRBJ2-4	14	TRBV18	CASSLEHSKNIQYF	TGTGCCAGCTCACTGGAACACAGCAAAAACATTCAGTACTTC
-	few	TRBJ2-3	11	TRBV20-1	CSALALDTQYF	TGCAGTGCTCTAGCCCTAGATACGCAGTATTTT
TRBD2	-	TRBJ2-3	17	TRBV4-3	CASSQVRTSGGGDTQYF	TGCGCCAGCAGCCAAGTGAGGACTAGCGGGGGTGGAGATACGCAGTATTTT
-	few	TRBJ1-4	14	TRBV7-3	CASSPQGGSEKLFF	TGTGCCAGCAGCCCGCAAGGTGGTTCTGAAAAACTGTTTTTT
TRBD2	few	TRBJ2-3	14	TRBV7-2	CASSPGLARDTQYF	TGTGCCAGCAGCCCAGGACTAGCGAGAGATACGCAGTATTTT
-	-	TRBJ1-2	14	TRBV7-8	CASSPQETAHGYTF	TGTGCCAGCAGCCCCCAGGAAACGGCTCATGGCTACACCTTC
TRBD1	few	TRBJ2-5	15	TRBV30	CAWIVRTGGGETQYF	TGTGCCTGGATTGTCCGGACAGGGGGCGGAGAGACCCAGTACTTC
-	-	TRBJ2-6	16	TRBV25-1	CASSETRVSGANVLTF	TGTGCCAGCAGTGAAACACGAGTCTCCGGGGCCAACGTCCTGACTTTC
TRBD1	few	TRBJ2-5	14	TRBV29-1	CSVFGQGMGETQYF	TGCAGCGTTTTTGGACAGGGTATGGGAGAGACCCAGTACTTC
-	few	TRBJ2-1	15	TRBV28	CASAEIRSSYNEQFF	TGTGCCAGCGCTGAGATCCGGAGCTCCTACAATGAGCAGTTCTTC
TRBD1	-	TRBJ2-2	13	TRBV18	CASSPPDRGKLFF	TGTGCCAGCTCACCACCGGACAGGGGAAAGCTGTTTTTT
TRBD2	-	TRBJ2-7	15	TRBV7-2	CASSSSGGSPYEQYF	TGTGCCAGCAGCTCTAGCGGGGGTTCCCCCTACGAGCAGTACTTC
-	once	TRBJ1-2	13	TRBV27	CASSSRDLYGYTF	TGTGCCAGCAGTTCAAGGGACCTCTATGGCTACACCTTC
TRBD2	-	TRBJ2-7	14	TRBV9	CASSSSGGYDEQYF	TGTGCCAGCAGCTCATCCGGGGGGTACGACGAGCAGTACTTC
-	-	TRBJ2-1	14	TRBV5-1	CASSLGPSIDEQFF	TGCGCCAGCAGCTTAGGACCGTCGATTGATGAGCAGTTCTTC